The 26 T cell receptor beta chains listed next were all sequenced from one sample in a study of identical twins. Each CDR3 protein gets one entry after TCRdb re-called the 5' RACE reads with MiXCR. The table includes about 530,000 distinct CDR3 sequences, approximately 14% detected once. Separately, the same data were catalogued under a study of yellow fever vaccine responses in identical twins.

Specimen: CD4+ T cells sorted from blood. These receptors were obtained from a woman between 18 and 30 years old in good health.

This clonotype was counted between two and nine times. The chain employs TRBV5-1 and TRBJ2-3, with 7 positions matching TRBD2. The CDR3 sequence is 15 residues long. In germline, CDR1 is SGHRS, CDR2 YFSETQ. Trimming cost V 4 bases and J 5 bases; bases outside gene matches: 10. The CDR3 loop is CASSIGTTAKDTQYF. CDR3 in DNA: TGCGCCAGCAGCATCGGGACTACAGCAAAAGATACGCAGTATTTT.

The gene calls are TRBV29-1 and TRBJ2-3, with TRBD2 matching over 9 bases. V shed 1 base and J 2 bases; nucleotides not matched to a gene: 10. Germline-derived CDR1 and CDR2 are SQVTM and ANQGSEA. CDR3 length: 17 residues. CDR3 loop: CSVEGGSGGSNTDTQYF. CDR3 DNA sequence: TGCAGCGTTGAAGGTGGTAGCGGGGGCTCAAACACAGATACGCAGTATTTT.

This chain uses TRBV7-9 with TRBJ1-4; no firm D call. The CDR3 consists of 14 residues. Trimming stripped 4 bases from V and 10 bases from J, with 16 bases between. Germline-derived CDR1 and CDR2 are SEHNR and FQNEAQ (reference sequence). The CDR3: CASSSTLQDGKLFF. Written as DNA, the CDR3 is TGTGCCAGCAGCTCGACTCTCCAGGATGGAAAACTGTTTTTT.

The J gene is TRBJ2-2, the V gene TRBV20-1; D is undetermined. From germline, CDR1 is DFQATT and CDR2 SNEGSKA (reference sequence). The CDR3 runs to 13 residues. Trimming stripped 1 base from V and 4 bases from J, with 7 bases between. The CDR3 nucleotides are TGCAGTGCTAGAGTGTTTAGCACCGGGGAGCTGTTTTTT. It yields the protein CSARVFSTGELFF.

This clonotype was counted a few times. The chain couples TRBV29-1 to TRBJ2-5, with D unclear. Germline lookup yields CDR1 SQVTM and CDR2 ANQGSEA. V dropped 3 bases and J dropped 5 bases, with 13 bases sitting between them. The CDR3 runs 13 residues. The CDR3 nucleotides are TGCAGCGTTGATCGCCCAGGCCGGGAGACCCAGTACTTC. Translating it yields CSVDRPGRETQYF.

This clonotype was picked up many times. The CDR3 loop is CASSFRVGWQGASAFF. CDR3 nucleotides: TGTGCCAGCAGTTTCCGCGTTGGGTGGCAGGGGGCCTCGGCTTTCTTT. The rearrangement links TRBV12-3 or TRBV12-4 to TRBJ1-1; TRBD1 matches at 8 bases. This CDR3 has 16 amino acids. With V trimmed by 3 bases and J by 11 bases, 17 bases remained unmatched.

This clonotype occurred many times. The V and J genes are TRBV12-3 or TRBV12-4 and TRBJ2-2, with no clear D. This CDR3 spans 13 amino acids. Trimming took off 4 bases at V and 6 bases at J, with 9 bases between the two ends. The CDR3 DNA sequence: TGTGCCAGCAGTTCCACCCGGGCCGGGGAGCTGTTTTTT. This encodes CASSSTRAGELFF.

This clonotype has more than one count but fewer than ten. The chain uses TRBV9 and TRBJ2-3, with TRBD2 matching 11 bases. The CDR3 length is 16 residues. Trimming removed 3 bases from V and 0 bases from J; junction bases left unmatched: 3. Germline values: CDR1 SGDLS, CDR2 YYNGEE. The CDR3 sequence is CASSALAGGSTDTQYF. In DNA, the CDR3 is TGTGCCAGCAGCGCGTTAGCGGGAGGGAGCACAGATACGCAGTATTTT.

The chain couples TRBV27 to TRBJ2-5; 7 bases are a match to TRBD1. With V trimmed by 5 bases and J by 5 bases, 8 bases remained unmatched. The CDR3 is 14 amino acids. CDR1 and CDR2 (germline): MNHEY, SMNVEV (reference sequence). CDR3 protein: CASSAGGYLETQYF. Here the CDR3 DNA reads TGTGCCAGCAGTGCAGGGGGTTATCTCGAGACCCAGTACTTC.

This clonotype was seen a handful of times. The rearrangement links TRBV5-1 to TRBJ2-3, with TRBD1 matching 7 bases. Per germline, CDR1 SGHRS and CDR2 YFSETQ. CDR3 length equals 15 residues. V lost 3 bases to trimming and J lost 2 bases; unmatched junction nucleotides: 6. The CDR3 protein is CASSSPGQNTDTQYF. The CDR3 DNA sequence: TGCGCCAGCAGCTCGCCGGGACAGAACACAGATACGCAGTATTTT.

This chain uses TRBV15 with TRBJ2-3; D is possibly TRBD1 or TRBD2 (6 bases each). Trimming removed 5 bases from V and 3 bases from J, with 18 bases in between. Germline V gene data show CDR1 as LNHNV and CDR2 as YYDKDF (reference sequence). The CDR3 loop spans 16 amino acids. CDR3 loop: CATSRRRGFGTDTQYF. CDR3 DNA: TGTGCCACCAGCCGGCGGAGGGGGTTTGGGACAGATACGCAGTATTTT.

This clonotype appeared a few times. The V call is TRBV7-7, the J call TRBJ2-2, with a tentative D call TRBD1 (6 bases). The CDR3 is 14 residues long. V lost 5 bases to trimming and J lost 1 base, with 8 bases between them. Germline V lookup: CDR1 SSHAT, CDR2 FNYEAQ (reference sequence). The CDR3 nucleotides read TGTGCCAGCAGCACGGACAGGAACACCGGGGAGCTGTTTTTT. Its translation is CASSTDRNTGELFF.

This clonotype was detected ten times or more. This chain joins TRBV5-1 and TRBJ1-5; weak D call: TRBD1 (5 bases). Per the germline V gene, CDR1 is SGHRS and CDR2 is YFSETQ. The V and J ends lost 0 bases and 7 bases respectively, with 14 bases between them. There are 15 residues in the CDR3. The CDR3 protein is CASSLGGLQGQPQHF. The DNA of the CDR3 is TGCGCCAGCAGCTTGGGGGGCCTGCAGGGACAGCCCCAGCATTTT.

The chain carries TRBV14 and TRBJ1-6; D is unclear. Trimming took 2 bases from V and 7 from J, leaving 12 bases between them. This CDR3 is 15 amino acids long. Per the germline V gene, CDR1 is SGHDN and CDR2 is FVKESK. This chain's CDR3 is CASSQQTSGNSPLHF. The CDR3 DNA reads TGTGCCAGCAGCCAACAAACGTCGGGCAATTCACCCCTCCACTTT.

This clonotype was seen ten or more times. CDR3 nucleotide sequence: TGTGCCAGCAGTTTAGGGGGCCAGCCCCAGCATTTT. This translates into CASSLGGQPQHF. V usage is TRBV28 and J usage is TRBJ1-5; weak D call: TRBD1 (6 bases). The CDR3 is made up of 12 amino acids. Germline CDR1 is MDHEN and CDR2 is SYDVKM. V lost 2 bases and J 7 bases, leaving 6 bases between the germline ends. The full variable domain, its missing parts supplied by reference TRBV28 and TRBJ1-5, is DVKVTQSSRYLVKRTGEKVFLECVQDMDHENMFWYRQDPGLGLRLIYFSYDVKMKEKGDIPEGYSVSREKKERFSLILESASTNQTSMYLCASSLGGQPQHFGDGTRLSIL.

With regard to this clonotype: This may be a read error, as it is one base from a much larger clone. This rearrangement joins TRBV29-1 to TRBJ2-5; D is ambiguous. The CDR3 runs 12 residues. The V end lost 0 bases, the J end lost 2 bases, and 4 bases lay between the germline ends. The germline V gene has CDR1 SQVTM and CDR2 ANQGSEA. The CDR3 loop reads CSVEEQQETQYF. As DNA, the CDR3 is TGCAGCGTTGAAGAACAGCAAGAGACCCAGTACTTC.

This clonotype was observed a few times. The chain recombines TRBV20-1 with TRBJ2-2; 9 bases align to TRBD2. J gave up 0 bases and V 6 bases, and 8 bases lay outside the gene matches. Germline CDR1 is DFQATT and CDR2 is SNEGSKA (reference sequence). The CDR3 covers 16 residues. CDR3 in amino acids: CSAARGGLANTGELFF. Here the CDR3 DNA reads TGCAGTGCCGCGCGGGGGGGCCTCGCGAACACCGGGGAGCTGTTTTTT.

This clonotype has just a few counts. The chain is built from TRBV9 and TRBJ1-1; 9 bases are a match to TRBD1. Germline loops: CDR1 SGDLS, CDR2 YYNGEE. With 0 bases clipped from V and 4 bases from J, the junction kept 4 bases outside the gene matches. The CDR3 is made up of 15 amino acids. CDR3 nucleotides: TGTGCCAGCAGCGTAGCCGGGACAGGGAGCACTGAAGCTTTCTTT. This encodes CASSVAGTGSTEAFF.

This clonotype was counted a few times. The chain recombines TRBV4-1 with TRBJ2-5; 7 bases line up with TRBD2. Trimming cost V 0 bases and J 1 base; bases outside gene matches: 8. Germline V gene data show CDR1 as MGHRA and CDR2 as YSYEKL. The CDR3 loop spans 17 amino acids. Here the CDR3 DNA reads TGCGCCAGCAGCCAAGAGGCCAGCGGGGTTTTCCAAGAGACCCAGTACTTC. Its translation: CASSQEASGVFQETQYF.

This clonotype was picked up many times. This chain joins TRBV6-2 or TRBV6-3 and TRBJ2-3; 13 bases align to TRBD2. The CDR3 spans 15 residues. V shed 6 bases and J 4 bases; nucleotides not matched to a gene: 4. Germline V gives CDR1 MNHEY, CDR2 SVGEGT. Here the CDR3 DNA reads TGTGCCAGCAGCCTCGGGACTAGCGGGGCAGATACGCAGTATTTT. This gives the protein CASSLGTSGADTQYF.

The chain recombines TRBV3-1 with TRBJ2-2; weak D call: TRBD1 (6 bases). The CDR3 has 16 residues. V lost 1 base to trimming and J lost 1 base, with 10 bases between them. The germline gives CDR1 LGHDT, CDR2 YNNKEL (reference sequence). CDR3 residues: CASSQVGTLNTGELFF. The DNA for the CDR3 is TGTGCCAGCAGCCAAGTGGGGACATTGAACACCGGGGAGCTGTTTTTT.

The chain is built from TRBV29-1 and TRBJ1-1, with D perhaps matching TRBD1 (6 bases). Germline V gene data show CDR1 as SQVTM and CDR2 as ANQGSEA. Trimming left V 6 bases short and J 1 base short, with 15 bases between. The CDR3 contains 14 residues. The CDR3, as DNA: TGCAGCGTACTACAGGGCCACTCGAACACTGAAGCTTTCTTT. Its protein product is CSVLQGHSNTEAFF.

This chain's CDR3 is CASSPYGGGETQYF. CDR3 DNA: TGCGCCAGCAGCCCCTACGGAGGGGGAGAGACCCAGTACTTC. The chain links TRBV5-1 to TRBJ2-5; D assignment may be TRBD1 or TRBD2 (6 bases each). Trimming stripped 4 bases from V and 4 bases from J, with 14 bases between. The CDR3 extends over 14 amino acids. In germline, CDR1 is SGHRS, CDR2 YFSETQ.

The rearrangement joins TRBV7-9 to TRBJ2-5; no definite D call. Trimming cost V 4 bases and J 1 base, with 7 bases left between them. Germline loops: CDR1 SEHNR, CDR2 FQNEAQ (reference sequence). The CDR3 has 13 amino acids. CDR3 DNA: TGTGCCAGCAGCTCGGACGGCCAAGAGACCCAGTACTTC. This translates into CASSSDGQETQYF.

The genes are TRBV12-3 or TRBV12-4 and TRBJ1-5; a possible D gene is TRBD1 (5 bases). The V end lost 2 bases, the J end lost 2 bases, and 13 bases lay between the germline ends. There are 16 residues in the CDR3. The CDR3 region has the DNA TGTGCCAGCAGTTTATGGGGGAAGGGAGGCAATCAGCCCCAGCATTTT. Translated, it gives CASSLWGKGGNQPQHF.

This chain uses TRBV11-3 with TRBJ2-5, with 8 bases matching TRBD2. The ends lost 1 base at V and 2 bases at J; junction bases unmatched: 6. Per the germline V gene, CDR1 is SGHNT and CDR2 is YENEEA. The CDR3 runs to 16 residues. In DNA form, the CDR3 reads TGTGCCAGCAGCTTAGGATTAGCGGGGAGACAAGAGACCCAGTACTTC. Its protein is CASSLGLAGRQETQYF.